This entry lists 25 T cell receptor beta chains sequenced from one sample in a study of shared clonotypes between healthy human individuals. Assay used: immunoSEQ multiplex PCR; TCRdb lists only in-frame clones, some missing. The table records 330,000 or so clones, about 74% of them present only once. The sequencing sample was made of memory CD4+ T cells sorted from blood. Subset of the sample: CD45RA-negative fraction. The origin of the receptors is a man in his thirties or forties in good health.

This sequence joins TRBV11-3 and TRBJ2-1; the D is unclear. The germline gives CDR1 SGHNT, CDR2 YENEEA. The CDR3 length is 12 residues. Trimming removed 5 bases from V and 2 bases from J, with 4 bases in between. The CDR3 region is CASSATYNEQFF. CDR3 nucleotide sequence: TGTGCCAGCAGCGCCACCTACAATGAGCAGTTCTTC.

This chain joins TRBV28 and TRBJ2-7; 9 bases line up with TRBD2. The CDR3 extends over 15 amino acids. Germline CDR1 reads MDHEN; CDR2 reads SYDVKM. Trimming removed 6 bases from V and 0 bases from J; junction bases left unmatched: 6. CDR3 sequence (DNA): TGTGCCAGCAGGAGGACTAGCGACAGCTCCTACGAGCAGTACTTC. Its protein product is CASRRTSDSSYEQYF.

The rearrangement links TRBV25-1 to TRBJ2-6; D remains unclear. The germline V gene has CDR1 MGHDK and CDR2 SYGVNS. The CDR3 totals 16 residues. Trimming stripped 2 bases from V and 1 base from J, with 9 bases between. CDR3 protein: CASSETGKSGANVLTF. As DNA, the CDR3 is TGTGCCAGCAGTGAAACCGGAAAGTCTGGGGCCAACGTCCTGACTTTC.

The chain carries TRBV2 and TRBJ2-2, with TRBD2 identical over 10 bases. Germline CDR1 and CDR2: SNHLY and FYNNEI. The CDR3 runs 17 residues. The V segment lost 2 bases and the J segment 5 bases; nucleotides outside the gene matches: 8. The CDR3, as DNA: TGTGCCAGCAGTGAACTCTTTAGCGGGAGGTCGACCGGGGAGCTGTTTTTT. This encodes CASSELFSGRSTGELFF.

In its sample, this clone was seen a few times. The J gene is TRBJ1-2, the V gene TRBV19; D gene unclear. The CDR3 is 14 residues long. Trimming cost V 6 bases and J 0 bases, with 11 bases left between them. CDR1 is LNHDA, CDR2 SQIVND, per germline (reference sequence). DNA of the CDR3: TGTGCCAGTAGCCCGGACGCCTCTAACTATGGCTACACCTTC. Protein: CASSPDASNYGYTF.

Of note for this clone: Within the sample, other DNA sequences also encode this same CDR3. The chain couples TRBV5-1 to TRBJ2-7, with 9 positions matching TRBD1. V was pared by 4 bases and J by 6 bases, with 8 bases of the junction left unmatched. Germline CDR1 SGHRS, CDR2 YFSETQ. CDR3 length equals 14 residues. CDR3 bases: TGCGCCAGCAGCCCCGCGGACAGGGGCCGCGAGCAGTACTTC. This sequence encodes CASSPADRGREQYF.

This chain joins TRBV7-3 and TRBJ1-2; D not resolved. The V and J ends lost 4 bases and 4 bases respectively, with 7 bases between them. Germline assignment: CDR1 SGHTA and CDR2 FQGTGA. The CDR3 covers 12 residues. This CDR3 is CASSSDGYGYTF. The CDR3 DNA reads as TGTGCCAGCAGCTCGGACGGCTATGGCTACACCTTC. Combining the CDR3 with reference TRBV7-3 and TRBJ1-2 gives the whole variable domain GAGVSQTPSNKVTEKGKYVELRCDPISGHTALYWYRQSLGQGPEFLIYFQGTGAADDSGLPNDRFFAVRPEGSVSTLKIQRTERGDSAVYLCASSSDGYGYTFGSGTRLTVV.

The chain recombines TRBV7-6 with TRBJ2-3; TRBD1 might be the D (7 bases). The CDR3 extends over 14 amino acids. Germline V gives CDR1 SGHVS, CDR2 FNYEAQ. Trimming removed 5 bases at V and 10 bases at J, with 19 bases between. CDR3 in DNA: TGTGCCAGCAGCCGACGAGAAGACAGGGAGGCGCAGTATTTT. Amino acid sequence: CASSRREDREAQYF.

The chain is built from TRBV5-1 and TRBJ2-2, with D possibly matching TRBD2 (6 bases). CDR1 is SGHRS and CDR2 is YFSETQ in the germline V gene. This CDR3 has 14 residues. Trimming took 6 bases from V and 5 from J, leaving 14 bases between them. DNA of the CDR3: TGCGCCAGCACCGGCCGGGCGGGAACCGGGGAGCTGTTTTTT. This codes for CASTGRAGTGELFF.

The chain carries TRBV7-2 and TRBJ2-7; unclear D gene. Germline V gene sequence: CDR1 SGHTA, CDR2 FQGNSA. V was cut by 4 bases and J by 0 bases, with 4 bases left in between. The length of the CDR3 is 12 residues. The CDR3 coding sequence is TGTGCCAGCAGCTCGAGCTCCTACGAGCAGTACTTC. It codes for CASSSSSYEQYF.

The chain carries TRBV5-5 and TRBJ2-7; D might be TRBD2 (6 bases). Germline values: CDR1 SGHKS, CDR2 YYEKEE (reference sequence). With 4 bases removed from V and 4 bases from J, the gap between germline ends came to 15 bases. This CDR3 spans 14 amino acids. The CDR3 sequence: CASSRDGAGYEQYF. For the CDR3, the DNA is TGTGCCAGCAGCCGGGACGGGGCGGGGTACGAGCAGTACTTC.

The J gene is TRBJ2-2, the V gene TRBV10-2; 7 bases map to TRBD1. This CDR3 is built from 16 residues. The junction had 10 bases not matched to a gene; V was cut back by 4 bases and J by 5 bases. Germline V lookup: CDR1 WSHSY, CDR2 SAAADI. The CDR3 loop reads CASSGERTGRTGELFF. In DNA, the CDR3 is TGCGCCAGCAGTGGGGAGAGGACAGGCCGGACCGGGGAGCTGTTTTTT.

This clone was picked up many times. The chain has TRBV4-2 and TRBJ2-1, with 8 bases that match TRBD2. The CDR3 has 15 residues. Germline loops: CDR1 LGHNA, CDR2 YNFKEQ. V lost 4 bases and J lost 7; bases outside the gene matches: 9. The CDR3 DNA sequence: TGTGCCAGCAGCCCCGCCATCAGCGGGAGAAATGAGCAGTTCTTC. Residues: CASSPAISGRNEQFF.

This clone was observed a handful of times. This CDR3 is CASSPIAGSYNEQFF. In nucleotides, the CDR3 is TGTGCCAGCAGCCCAATAGCGGGGTCTTACAATGAGCAGTTCTTC. The V and J genes are TRBV25-1 and TRBJ2-1, with 8 positions matching TRBD2. CDR3 length equals 15 residues. V shed 6 bases, J shed 4 bases, and the junction held 8 bases outside the gene matches. Per the germline V gene, CDR1 is MGHDK and CDR2 is SYGVNS.

CDR3 protein: CASSLIYRPTRGNQPQHF. The CDR3 DNA sequence: TGTGCCAGCAGCTTGATTTATAGGCCAACTCGAGGGAATCAGCCCCAGCATTTT. The V and J genes are TRBV5-4 and TRBJ1-5, with D uncertain. The CDR3 sequence is 18 residues long. The V gene's germline CDR1 is SGHNT and CDR2 YYREEE (reference sequence). V dropped 1 base and J dropped 4 bases, with 21 bases sitting between them.

This clone is a singleton in its sample. The V call is TRBV18, the J call TRBJ1-3, with D maybe TRBD1 (6 bases). The V end lost 2 bases, the J end lost 0 bases, and 11 bases lay between the germline ends. CDR1 is KGHSH, CDR2 LQKENI, per germline. This CDR3 has 16 residues. The CDR3 region is CASSPRTANSGNTIYF. The CDR3 DNA sequence: TGTGCCAGCTCACCAAGGACAGCGAACTCTGGAAACACCATATATTTT.

The chain couples TRBV12-5 to TRBJ2-7; D ambiguous. The ends were cut back, 0 bases at V and 0 bases at J, with 12 bases in the middle. CDR3 size: 16 residues. Germline CDR1 is LGHNT and CDR2 is FRNRAP. As DNA, the CDR3 is TGTGCTAGTGGTTTGGTACAACAGCTGCCCTCCTACGAGCAGTACTTC. Encoded protein: CASGLVQQLPSYEQYF.

V and J are TRBV10-3 and TRBJ1-1, with 8 bases identical to TRBD1. The CDR3 totals 14 residues. The trim removed 7 bases at V and 4 bases at J, leaving 8 bases unmatched. Germline V gene data show CDR1 as ENHRY and CDR2 as SYGVKD. CDR3 region: CAITQGQATTEAFF. For the CDR3, the DNA is TGTGCCATCACTCAGGGACAGGCAACCACTGAAGCTTTCTTT.

This rearrangement joins TRBV28 to TRBJ1-5, with D perhaps matching TRBD1 (5 bases). Trimming pared 4 bases from V and 2 bases from J, leaving 12 bases between. The germline gives CDR1 MDHEN, CDR2 SYDVKM. CDR3 length: 15 residues. DNA for the CDR3: TGTGCCAGCAGTTCAGGGATGGAGGGCAATCAGCCCCAGCATTTT. This sequence encodes CASSSGMEGNQPQHF. The complete variable domain, with remaining parts taken from reference TRBV28 and TRBJ1-5, reads DVKVTQSSRYLVKRTGEKVFLECVQDMDHENMFWYRQDPGLGLRLIYFSYDVKMKEKGDIPEGYSVSREKKERFSLILESASTNQTSMYLCASSSGMEGNQPQHFGDGTRLSIL.

V usage is TRBV15 and J usage is TRBJ2-3, with no clear D. Germline CDR1 LNHNV, CDR2 YYDKDF (reference sequence). CDR3 length: 14 residues. With 0 bases removed from V and 4 bases from J, the gap between germline ends came to 8 bases. CDR3 protein: CATSRDEAADTQYF. The CDR3 bases are TGTGCCACCAGCAGAGATGAGGCGGCAGATACGCAGTATTTT.

This rearrangement joins TRBV7-2 to TRBJ1-4, with a possible D match to TRBD1 (6 bases). V was trimmed by 1 base and J by 8 bases, leaving 11 bases between them. The CDR3 sequence is 14 residues long. Germline V CDR1 and CDR2: SGHTA, FQGNSA. This chain's CDR3 is CASSLDQGREKLFF. CDR3 nucleotide sequence: TGTGCCAGCAGCTTAGATCAGGGGAGGGAAAAACTGTTTTTT.

This clone was counted a single time. The J gene is TRBJ2-1, the V gene TRBV9, with D possibly TRBD2 on 6 matching bases. V shed 0 bases and J shed 4 bases, with 11 bases lying between them. From germline, CDR1 is SGDLS and CDR2 YYNGEE. The CDR3 runs 15 residues. The CDR3 coding sequence is TGTGCCAGCAGCGTAGCGTGGGAGGCGTACAATGAGCAGTTCTTC. The encoded protein is CASSVAWEAYNEQFF.

The gene calls are TRBV2 and TRBJ1-1; TRBD1 might be the D (5 bases). Trimming pared 7 bases from V and 6 bases from J, leaving 21 bases between. CDR1 is SNHLY and CDR2 is FYNNEI in the germline V gene. There are 15 residues in the CDR3. In DNA, the CDR3 is TGTGCCAGCAACCAATTCTCAGGGATTGTAGCTGAAGCTTTCTTT. Its protein is CASNQFSGIVAEAFF.

The chain couples TRBV11-2 to TRBJ1-1, with TRBD1 matching over 7 bases. This CDR3 comprises 14 residues. Germline V CDR1 and CDR2: SGHAT, FQNNGV. Trimming at V came to 4 bases and at J to 0 bases, leaving 2 bases not matched to a gene. CDR3 bases: TGTGCCAGCAGCTGGGGGACAGTGAACACTGAAGCTTTCTTT. Encoded protein: CASSWGTVNTEAFF. The full variable domain, its missing parts supplied by reference TRBV11-2 and TRBJ1-1, is EAGVAQSPRYKIIEKRQSVAFWCNPISGHATLYWYQQILGQGPKLLIQFQNNGVVDDSQLPKDRFSAERLKGVDSTLKIQPAKLEDSAVYLCASSWGTVNTEAFFGQGTRLTVV.

This clone has a handful of counts. The chain couples TRBV27 to TRBJ2-5, with TRBD2 matching 16 bases. CDR3 length: 18 residues. The J segment lost 2 bases and the V segment lost 6 bases, leaving 9 bases of the junction unmatched. Germline V CDR1 and CDR2: MNHEY, SMNVEV (reference sequence). CDR3 amino acids: CASSQGGLAGGWQETQYF. The CDR3 nucleotides are TGTGCCAGCAGCCAGGGGGGACTAGCGGGAGGGTGGCAAGAGACCCAGTACTTC.